This T cell receptor (beta chain) was identified during a study of regulatory T cells in long-lasting Graves disease. The table lists this clonotype with a few counts. Trimming removed 3 bases at V and 3 bases at J, with 13 bases between. CDR3 length: 14 amino acids. Germline V gives CDR1 SGHDT, CDR2 YYEEEE. Arm-PCR of CDR3 regions with iRepertoire HTBI primers generated TCR beta libraries. TCRdb re-derived calls from the multiplex PCR reads in MiXCR, one entry per CDR3 protein. Of some 280,000 distinct CDR3 sequences in the sample, around 21% were seen once. As for time point: persistent/refractory GD, antithyroid drugs over 5 years with positive TRAb. From RNA extracted from PBMCs, the TCR library was made.

Material: peripheral blood mononuclear cells (PBMCs), obtained when the disease was refractory, from a patient treated with antithyroid drugs. The V call is TRBV5-6, the J call TRBJ2-7; D is uncertain. The receptor was isolated from a female donor with Graves disease. CDR3 protein: CASSSTAALYEQYF. In DNA, the CDR3 is TGTGCCAGCAGCTCCACGGCGGCCCTCTACGAGCAGTACTTC. Together with reference TRBV5-6 and TRBJ2-7, the CDR3 gives the full variable domain: DAGVTQSPTHLIKTRGQQVTLRCSPKSGHDTVSWYQQALGQGPQFIFQYYEEEERQRGNFPDRFSGHQFPNYSSELNVNALLLGDSALYLCASSSTAALYEQYFGPGTRLTVT.